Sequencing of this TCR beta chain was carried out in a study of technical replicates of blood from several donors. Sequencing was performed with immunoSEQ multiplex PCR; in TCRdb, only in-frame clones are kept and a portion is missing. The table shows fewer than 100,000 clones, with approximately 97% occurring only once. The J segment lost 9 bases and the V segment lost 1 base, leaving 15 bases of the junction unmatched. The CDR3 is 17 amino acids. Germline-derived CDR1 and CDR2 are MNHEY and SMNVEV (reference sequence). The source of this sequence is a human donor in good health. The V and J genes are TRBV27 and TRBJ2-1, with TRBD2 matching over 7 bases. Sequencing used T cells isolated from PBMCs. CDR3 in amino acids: CASSLFGGLKVSGEQFF. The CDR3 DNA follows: TGTGCCAGCAGTTTATTCGGGGGACTAAAGGTGTCTGGTGAGCAGTTCTTC.